This is a list of T cell receptor beta chains from one sample in a study of control samples from healthy donors and cancer patients. Generated by immunoSEQ multiplex PCR, the TCRdb table keeps only in-frame clones and is missing some. The table shows 90,000 or so clones, with 85% to 90% occurring only once. The source material was blood. Receptor source: a woman aged 55-70 years in good health. Both conserved end residues are part of each CDR3. D genes are given only for firm matches. Clone size appears in some rows only: once, few, many, or a class for an expanded clone.

TRBV10-2	TRBD2	NA	TRBJ2-2	CASSTSGGAGGELFF	TGCGCCAGCAGCACTAGCGGGGGGGCAGGCGGGGAGCTGTTTTTT
TRBV19	NA	NA	TRBJ1-5	CASSIVGGQPQHF	TGTGCCAGTAGTATAGTAGGGGGTCAGCCCCAGCATTTT
TRBV18	NA	NA	TRBJ2-7	CASSASGTLSDEQYF	TGTGCCAGCTCAGCGTCCGGGACACTCTCTGACGAGCAGTACTTC
TRBV6-2/TRBV6-3	TRBD2	few	TRBJ2-2	CASSTGLAGGPGPGELFF	TGTGCCAGCAGTACGGGACTAGCGGGGGGGCCTGGTCCCGGGGAGCTGTTTTTT
TRBV5-4	NA	few	TRBJ1-5	CASSFTGPQHF	TGTGCCAGCAGCTTCACTGGGCCCCAGCATTTT
TRBV7-9	NA	NA	TRBJ2-2	CASSLANAGTGELFF	TGTGCCAGCAGCTTAGCCAATGCCGGGACCGGGGAGCTGTTTTTT
TRBV5-1	NA	NA	TRBJ2-5	CASSLGGVETQYF	TGCGCCAGCAGCTTGGGAGGGGTAGAGACCCAGTACTTC
TRBV27	TRBD2	NA	TRBJ2-1	CASSHSAGSYSYNEQFF	TGTGCCAGCAGTCATTCAGCGGGGTCCTACTCCTACAATGAGCAGTTCTTC
TRBV29-1	TRBD1	NA	TRBJ1-1	CSVVYRGEAFF	TGCAGCGTTGTTTACAGGGGTGAAGCTTTCTTT
TRBV7-9	TRBD1	NA	TRBJ1-3	CASSFPDRGNTIYF	TGTGCCAGCAGCTTCCCGGACAGGGGAAACACCATATATTTT
TRBV28	NA	NA	TRBJ2-1	CASSTPPGSEGNEQFF	TGTGCCAGCAGTACCCCGCCGGGGAGCGAGGGGAATGAGCAGTTCTTC
TRBV21-1	NA	NA	TRBJ1-2	CASSTPGQASNYGYTF	TGTGCCAGCAGCACGCCCGGACAGGCCAGTAACTATGGCTACACCTTC
TRBV19	NA	NA	TRBJ1-4	CASSKGSRRTNEKLFF	TGTGCCAGTAGTAAGGGAAGCAGGAGAACTAATGAAAAACTGTTTTTT
TRBV5-1	TRBD2	NA	TRBJ2-5	CASSLTSEGETQYF	TGCGCCAGCAGCCTGACTAGCGAGGGGGAGACCCAGTACTTC
TRBV7-9	TRBD1	NA	TRBJ2-5	CASSERQGAIGETQYF	TGTGCCAGCAGCGAGAGACAGGGGGCTATAGGGGAGACCCAGTACTTC
TRBV6-1	NA	NA	TRBJ2-2	CASSENVGQLTGELFF	TGTGCCAGCAGTGAAAACGTCGGACAGCTCACCGGGGAGCTGTTTTTT
TRBV5-4	TRBD2	NA	TRBJ2-3	CASSLGLAGTDTQYF	TGTGCCAGCAGCTTGGGTCTAGCGGGCACAGATACGCAGTATTTT
TRBV30	NA	NA	TRBJ1-1	CAWSPRRGTEAFF	TGTGCCTGGAGCCCACGAAGGGGTACTGAAGCTTTCTTT
TRBV3-1/TRBV3-2	TRBD1	NA	TRBJ1-1	CASSQGQGAFPFF	TGTGCCAGCAGCCAGGGGCAGGGGGCGTTTCCTTTCTTT
TRBV11-2	TRBD2	NA	TRBJ2-1	CASSLDGTRGEQFF	TGTGCCAGCAGCTTAGACGGGACTAGAGGTGAGCAGTTCTTC
TRBV5-1	NA	NA	TRBJ2-5	CASSTNPGAAGTQYF	TGCGCCAGCAGCACGAACCCAGGGGCCGCCGGGACCCAGTACTTC
TRBV29-1	TRBD1	NA	TRBJ1-2	CSVASLGTVDGYTF	TGCAGCGTTGCATCCCTAGGGACAGTTGATGGCTACACCTTC
TRBV27	NA	NA	TRBJ2-5	CASSSRMRETQYF	TGTGCCAGCAGTTCTCGGATGCGGGAGACCCAGTACTTC
TRBV9	TRBD1	NA	TRBJ2-1	CASSVAVGQSDYNEQFF	TGTGCCAGCAGCGTAGCGGTGGGACAGTCCGATTACAATGAGCAGTTCTTC
TRBV11-3	NA	NA	TRBJ2-3	CASSLDGTPDTQYF	TGTGCCAGCAGCTTAGATGGGACTCCAGATACGCAGTATTTT
TRBV5-1	NA	NA	TRBJ2-3	CASSLPQGTDTQYF	TGCGCCAGCAGCTTGCCACAGGGCACAGATACGCAGTATTTT
TRBV5-4	NA	NA	TRBJ2-5	CASSLQPEKETQYF	TGTGCCAGCAGCTTGCAGCCTGAGAAGGAGACCCAGTACTTC
TRBV18	TRBD2	NA	TRBJ2-1	CASSPPGLAAYNEQFF	TGTGCCAGCTCACCACCGGGACTAGCGGCCTACAATGAGCAGTTCTTC
TRBV18	TRBD1	NA	TRBJ2-5	CASSPPDRGLHQYF	TGTGCCAGCTCACCACCGGACAGGGGGCTGCACCAGTACTTC
TRBV4-1	NA	NA	TRBJ1-2	CASSQIFGVSGYTF	TGCGCCAGCAGCCAGATATTCGGGGTCTCTGGCTACACCTTC
TRBV27	TRBD1	NA	TRBJ1-6	CASRIGDRANSPLHF	TGTGCCAGCAGGATTGGGGACAGGGCTAATTCACCCCTCCACTTT
TRBV11-2	TRBD2	NA	TRBJ2-1	CAGSLRWEGYNEQFF	TGTGCCGGCAGCTTAAGGTGGGAGGGTTACAATGAGCAGTTCTTC
TRBV2	NA	NA	TRBJ1-2	CASSLTGGGISGYTF	TGTGCCAGCAGTCTGACAGGAGGAGGGATAAGTGGCTACACCTTC
TRBV14	TRBD1	NA	TRBJ2-2	CASSHSIRGPVTGELFF	TGTGCCAGCAGCCACAGTATCAGGGGGCCAGTCACCGGGGAGCTGTTTTTT
TRBV10-2	NA	few	TRBJ1-2	CASSWGRLSPYGYTF	TGCGCCAGCAGTTGGGGCAGACTATCCCCCTATGGCTACACCTTC
TRBV24-1	NA	NA	TRBJ2-3	CATSDTHREPGQYF	TGTGCCACCAGTGATACCCACCGGGAGCCCGGGCAGTATTTT
TRBV21-1	NA	NA	TRBJ2-7	CASSKYSTRSYEQYF	TGTGCCAGCAGCAAGTATAGCACCCGCTCCTACGAGCAGTACTTC
TRBV10-3	NA	NA	TRBJ1-6	CAISESDSPLHF	TGTGCCATCAGTGAGTCGGATTCACCCCTCCACTTT
TRBV15	NA	once	TRBJ2-6	CATSRDGVGDSGANVLTF	TGTGCCACCAGCAGAGATGGAGTGGGCGACTCTGGGGCCAACGTCCTGACTTTC
TRBV10-3	NA	NA	TRBJ1-5	CAIREDTNQPQHF	TGTGCCATCAGGGAAGACACTAATCAGCCCCAGCATTTT
TRBV4-1	TRBD1	NA	TRBJ1-2	CASSQDRTGGKRNYGYTF	TGCGCCAGCAGCCAAGATCGTACAGGGGGCAAAAGGAACTATGGCTACACCTTC
TRBV11-2	NA	NA	TRBJ1-3	CATSGVIDGNTIYF	TGTGCCACCTCGGGGGTCATCGACGGAAACACCATATATTTT
TRBV7-9	NA	NA	TRBJ1-4	CASSLLQGGKTNEKLFF	TGTGCCAGCAGCTTATTGCAGGGCGGTAAAACTAATGAAAAACTGTTTTTT
TRBV30	NA	NA	TRBJ1-3	CAWTGDSGNTIYF	TGTGCCTGGACCGGGGACTCGGGAAACACCATATATTTT
TRBV28	TRBD1	NA	TRBJ2-1	CAVGQGASYNEQFF	TGTGCCGTTGGACAGGGGGCTAGCTACAATGAGCAGTTCTTC
TRBV7-2	TRBD2	few	TRBJ2-5	CASSLVPSGRARETQYF	TGTGCCAGCAGCTTAGTCCCTAGCGGGAGGGCCCGAGAGACCCAGTACTTC
TRBV28	NA	NA	TRBJ2-7	CASSDQPGRRGFSSYEQYF	TGTGCCAGCAGTGATCAACCGGGACGGCGGGGTTTTAGCTCCTACGAGCAGTACTTC
TRBV2	NA	once	TRBJ2-7	CASSATTGGEQYF	TGTGCCAGCAGTGCGACCACCGGGGGCGAGCAGTACTTC
TRBV19	TRBD1	NA	TRBJ1-1	CASRRGQENTEAFF	TGTGCCAGTAGGAGAGGACAGGAGAACACTGAAGCTTTCTTT
TRBV15	NA	NA	TRBJ2-1	CATSRDRTIYNEQFF	TGTGCCACCAGCAGAGATAGAACCATTTACAATGAGCAGTTCTTC
TRBV5-4	NA	NA	TRBJ1-1	CASSLSENTEAFF	TGTGCCAGCAGCTTGTCTGAGAACACTGAAGCTTTCTTT
TRBV6-2/TRBV6-3	NA	NA	TRBJ2-5	CASSYSYHALGEETQYF	TGTGCCAGCAGTTACTCTTACCACGCCCTAGGAGAGGAGACCCAGTACTTC
TRBV5-1	NA	NA	TRBJ1-6	CASSFRCTLHF	TGCGCCAGCAGCTTCAGGTGCACCCTCCACTTT
TRBV10-3	NA	few	TRBJ1-2	CAISVSGTAANYGYTF	TGTGCCATCAGTGTTTCCGGGACCGCAGCTAACTATGGCTACACCTTC